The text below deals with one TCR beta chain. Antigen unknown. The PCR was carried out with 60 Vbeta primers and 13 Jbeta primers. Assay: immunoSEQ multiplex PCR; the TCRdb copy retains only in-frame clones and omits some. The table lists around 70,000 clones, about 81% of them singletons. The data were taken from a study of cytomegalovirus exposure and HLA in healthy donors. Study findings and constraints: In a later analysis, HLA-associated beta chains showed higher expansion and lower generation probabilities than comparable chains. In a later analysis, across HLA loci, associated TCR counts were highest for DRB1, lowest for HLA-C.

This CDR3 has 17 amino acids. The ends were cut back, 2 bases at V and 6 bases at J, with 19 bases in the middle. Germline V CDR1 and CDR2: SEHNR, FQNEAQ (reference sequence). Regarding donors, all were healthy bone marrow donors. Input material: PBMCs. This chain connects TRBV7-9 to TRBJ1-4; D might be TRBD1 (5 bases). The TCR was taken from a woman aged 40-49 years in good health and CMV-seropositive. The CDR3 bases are TGTGCCAGCAGCTTATTCTTCCGGTCCAGGGATGATGAAAAACTGTTTTTT. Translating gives CASSLFFRSRDDEKLFF.